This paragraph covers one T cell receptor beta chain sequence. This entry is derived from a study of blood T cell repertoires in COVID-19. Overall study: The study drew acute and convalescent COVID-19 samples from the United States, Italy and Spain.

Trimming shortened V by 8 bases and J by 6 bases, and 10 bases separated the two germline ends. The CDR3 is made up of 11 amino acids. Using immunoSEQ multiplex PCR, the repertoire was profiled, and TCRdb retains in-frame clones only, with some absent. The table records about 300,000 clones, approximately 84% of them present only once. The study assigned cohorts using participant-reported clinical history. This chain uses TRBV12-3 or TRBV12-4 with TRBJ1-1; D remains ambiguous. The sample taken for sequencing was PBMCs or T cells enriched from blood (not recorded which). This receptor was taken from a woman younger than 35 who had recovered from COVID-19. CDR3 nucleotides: TGTGCCAGCGGCCTTGCTTCTGAAGCTTTCTTT. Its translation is CASGLASEAFF.